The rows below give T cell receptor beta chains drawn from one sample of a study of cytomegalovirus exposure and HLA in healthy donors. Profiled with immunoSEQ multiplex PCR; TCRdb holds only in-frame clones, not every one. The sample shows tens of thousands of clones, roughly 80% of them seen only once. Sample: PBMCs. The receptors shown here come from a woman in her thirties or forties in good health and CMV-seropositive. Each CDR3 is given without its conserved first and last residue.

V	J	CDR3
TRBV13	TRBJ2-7	ASSLGGGSRYEQY
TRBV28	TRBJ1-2	ASGATLEVTGDYGYT
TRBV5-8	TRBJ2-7	ASSGRNSYEQY
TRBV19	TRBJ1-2	ASSTRVGTGGYGYT
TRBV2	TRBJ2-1	ASSQERGPTYNEQF
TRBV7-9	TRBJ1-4	ASSHDSPQSNEKLF
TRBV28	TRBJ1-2	ASMGAGSGYT
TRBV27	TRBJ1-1	ASSSQGQLSSTEAF
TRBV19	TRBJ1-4	ASSTGQGFEKLF
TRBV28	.	ASSSSGVSYEQY
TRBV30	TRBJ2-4	AWSFDWPNTKNIQY
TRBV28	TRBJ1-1	ASSFVGAPSAF
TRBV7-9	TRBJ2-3	ASSFGRDTDTQY
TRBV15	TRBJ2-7	ATSRVAEYPLEQY
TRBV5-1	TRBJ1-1	ASRGGLAEAF
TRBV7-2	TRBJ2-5	ASSLTSGHQETQY
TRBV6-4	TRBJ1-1	ASTIGGTEAF
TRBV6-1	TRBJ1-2	ASSVEYGLTNYGYT
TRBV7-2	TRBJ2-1	ASSADRGRLNEQF
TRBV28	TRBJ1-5	ASRQQVTSNQPQH
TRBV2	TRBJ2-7	ATGDRGNDEQY
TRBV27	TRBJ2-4	ASSEEHVAKNIQY
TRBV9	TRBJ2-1	ASSVRLVENEQF
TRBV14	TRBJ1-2	ASSPTGGLSGYT
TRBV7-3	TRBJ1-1	ASSPTGNTEAF
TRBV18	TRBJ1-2	ASSPDRGRISNYGYT
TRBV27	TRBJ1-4	ASSPLAGKYEKLF
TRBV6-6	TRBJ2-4	ASSKAGGPGKNIQY
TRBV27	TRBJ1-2	ASSPGQFDGYT
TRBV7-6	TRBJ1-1	ASSMRLDTEAF
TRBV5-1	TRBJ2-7	ASSPRTPTYEQY
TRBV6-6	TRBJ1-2	ASSYPKGGAEGYT
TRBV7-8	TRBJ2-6	ASSLVGASGANVLT
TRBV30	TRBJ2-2	AWSKGQGATGELF
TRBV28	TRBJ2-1	ASSLWEGGHNEQF
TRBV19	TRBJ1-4	ATTLPGPGGKLF
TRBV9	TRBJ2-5	ASSVESAANQETQY
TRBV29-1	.	SVGQQGLEQY
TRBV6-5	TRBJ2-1	ASSYRDSSYNEQF